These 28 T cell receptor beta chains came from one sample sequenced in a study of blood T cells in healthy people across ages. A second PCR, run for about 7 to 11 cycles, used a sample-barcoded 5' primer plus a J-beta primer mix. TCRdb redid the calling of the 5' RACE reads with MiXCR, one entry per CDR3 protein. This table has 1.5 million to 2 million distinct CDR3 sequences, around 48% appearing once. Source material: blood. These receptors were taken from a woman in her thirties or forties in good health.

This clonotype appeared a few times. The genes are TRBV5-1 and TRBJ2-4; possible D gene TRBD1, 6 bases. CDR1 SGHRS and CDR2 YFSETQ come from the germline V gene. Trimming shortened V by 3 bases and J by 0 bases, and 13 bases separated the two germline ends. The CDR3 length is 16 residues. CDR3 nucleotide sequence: TGCGCCAGCAGCTGGGGGTTGGGACAAGCCAAAAACATTCAGTACTTC. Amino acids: CASSWGLGQAKNIQYF.

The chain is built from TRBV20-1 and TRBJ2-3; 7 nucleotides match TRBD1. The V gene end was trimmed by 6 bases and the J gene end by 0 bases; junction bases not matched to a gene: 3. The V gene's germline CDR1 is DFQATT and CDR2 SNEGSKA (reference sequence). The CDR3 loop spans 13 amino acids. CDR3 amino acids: CSAGTASTDTQYF. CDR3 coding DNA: TGCAGTGCAGGGACAGCTAGCACAGATACGCAGTATTTT.

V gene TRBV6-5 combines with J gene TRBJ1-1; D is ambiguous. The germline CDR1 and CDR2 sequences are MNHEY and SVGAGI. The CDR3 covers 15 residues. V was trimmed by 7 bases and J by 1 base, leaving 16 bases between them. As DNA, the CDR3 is TGTGCCAGCACCCCACTCCTAGCAGGGAACACTGAAGCTTTCTTT. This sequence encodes CASTPLLAGNTEAFF.

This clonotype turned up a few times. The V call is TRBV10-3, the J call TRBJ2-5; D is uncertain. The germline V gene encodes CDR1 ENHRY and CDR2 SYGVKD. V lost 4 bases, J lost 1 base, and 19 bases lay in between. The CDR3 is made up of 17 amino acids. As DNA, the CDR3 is TGTGCCATCAGTGGTTTTTTAGGACCAGCCGCCCAAGAGACCCAGTACTTC. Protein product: CAISGFLGPAAQETQYF.

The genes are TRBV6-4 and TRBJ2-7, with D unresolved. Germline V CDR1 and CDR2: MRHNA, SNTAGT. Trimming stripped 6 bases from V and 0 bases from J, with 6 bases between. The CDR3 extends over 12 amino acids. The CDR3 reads CASRVPSYEQYF. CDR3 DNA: TGTGCCAGCAGGGTTCCCTCCTACGAGCAGTACTTC.

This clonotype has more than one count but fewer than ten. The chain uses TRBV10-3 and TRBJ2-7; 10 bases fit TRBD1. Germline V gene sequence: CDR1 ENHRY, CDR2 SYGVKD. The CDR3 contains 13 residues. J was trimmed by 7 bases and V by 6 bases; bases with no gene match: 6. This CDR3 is CAISYGTGVEQYF. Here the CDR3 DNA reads TGTGCCATCAGCTACGGGACAGGGGTTGAGCAGTACTTC.

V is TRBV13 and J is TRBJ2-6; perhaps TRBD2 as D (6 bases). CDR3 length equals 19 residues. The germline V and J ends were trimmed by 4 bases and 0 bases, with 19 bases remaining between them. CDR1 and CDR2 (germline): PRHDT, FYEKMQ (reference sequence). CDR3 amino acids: CASSSLYQRGISGANVLTF. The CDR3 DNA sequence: TGTGCCAGCAGCTCCCTATATCAACGGGGGATCTCTGGGGCCAACGTCCTGACTTTC.

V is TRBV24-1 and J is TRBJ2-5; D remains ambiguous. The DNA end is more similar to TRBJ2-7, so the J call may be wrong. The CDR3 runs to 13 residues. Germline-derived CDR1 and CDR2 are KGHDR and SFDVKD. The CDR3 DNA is TGTGCCACCAGTGATTACTGGGCTTCCGAGCAGTACTTC. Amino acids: CATSDYWASEQYF.

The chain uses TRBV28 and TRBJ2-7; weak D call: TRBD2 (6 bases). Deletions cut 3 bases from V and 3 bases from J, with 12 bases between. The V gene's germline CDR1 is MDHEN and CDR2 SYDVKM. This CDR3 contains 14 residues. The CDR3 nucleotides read TGTGCCAGCAGTTTGGAGGGGTACGGCTACGAGCAGTACGTC. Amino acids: CASSLEGYGYEQYV.

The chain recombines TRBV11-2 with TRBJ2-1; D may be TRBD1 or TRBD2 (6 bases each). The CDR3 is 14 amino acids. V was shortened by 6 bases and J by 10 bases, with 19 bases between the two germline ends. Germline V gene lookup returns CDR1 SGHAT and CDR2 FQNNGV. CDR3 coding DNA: TGTGCCAGCAGTTTCGAGGGGGGCAGTCGGGAGCAGTTCTTC. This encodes CASSFEGGSREQFF.

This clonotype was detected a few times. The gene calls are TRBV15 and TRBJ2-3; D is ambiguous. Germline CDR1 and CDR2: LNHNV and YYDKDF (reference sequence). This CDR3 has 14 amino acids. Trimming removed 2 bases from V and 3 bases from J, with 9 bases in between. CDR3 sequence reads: CATSRLPATDTQYF. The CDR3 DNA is TGTGCCACCAGCAGACTCCCAGCGACAGATACGCAGTATTTT.

The CDR3 loop is CASSQEEWGMNTEAFF. CDR3 coding DNA: TGCGCCAGCAGCCAAGAAGAATGGGGCATGAACACTGAAGCTTTCTTT. The rearrangement links TRBV4-1 to TRBJ1-1; a possible D gene is TRBD1 (5 bases). Germline V gives CDR1 MGHRA, CDR2 YSYEKL. The CDR3 loop spans 16 amino acids. V was pared by 0 bases and J by 0 bases, with 11 bases between.

The CDR3 DNA reads TGTGCCAGCAGTCGAACTGGAGGGGGCTGGGAGTCACCCCTCCACTTT. It yields the protein CASSRTGGGWESPLHF. The chain is built from TRBV11-2 and TRBJ1-6; TRBD1 aligns across 7 bases. Looked up from germline, CDR1 is SGHAT and CDR2 is FQNNGV. The length of the CDR3 is 16 residues. V shed 6 bases and J 10 bases; nucleotides not matched to a gene: 15.

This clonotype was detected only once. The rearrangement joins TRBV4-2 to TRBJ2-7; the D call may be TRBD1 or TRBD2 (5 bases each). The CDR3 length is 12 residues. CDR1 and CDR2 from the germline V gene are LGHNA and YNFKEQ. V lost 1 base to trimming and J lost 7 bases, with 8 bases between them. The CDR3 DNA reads TGTGCCAGCAGCCAAGTAGGGGAGGAGCAGTACTTC. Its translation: CASSQVGEEQYF.

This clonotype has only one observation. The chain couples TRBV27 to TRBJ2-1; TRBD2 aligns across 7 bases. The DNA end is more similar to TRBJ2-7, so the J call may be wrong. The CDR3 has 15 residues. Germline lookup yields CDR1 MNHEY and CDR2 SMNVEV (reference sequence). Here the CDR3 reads CASSLSGAGYNEQYF. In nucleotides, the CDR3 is TGTGCCAGCAGCCTAAGCGGGGCGGGCTACAATGAGCAGTACTTC.

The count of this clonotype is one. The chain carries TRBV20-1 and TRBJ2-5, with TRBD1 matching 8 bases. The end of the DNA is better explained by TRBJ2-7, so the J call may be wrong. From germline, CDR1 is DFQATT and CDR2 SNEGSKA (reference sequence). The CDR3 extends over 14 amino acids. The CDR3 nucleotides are TGCAGTGCTAGCCAGGACAGGGCCGGCTACGAGCAGTACTTC. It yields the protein CSASQDRAGYEQYF.

CDR3 amino acids: CASRRSGGSYGYTF. DNA for the CDR3: TGTGCCAGCAGGCGGTCAGGGGGGTCCTATGGCTACACCTTC. The rearrangement links TRBV28 to TRBJ1-2, with TRBD1 identical over 7 bases. V shed 6 bases and J 4 bases; nucleotides not matched to a gene: 8. Germline V lookup: CDR1 MDHEN, CDR2 SYDVKM. This CDR3 is 14 amino acids long.

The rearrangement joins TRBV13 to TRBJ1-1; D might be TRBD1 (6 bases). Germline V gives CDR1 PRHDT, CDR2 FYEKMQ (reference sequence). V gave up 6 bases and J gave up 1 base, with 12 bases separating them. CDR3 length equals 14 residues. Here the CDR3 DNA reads TGTGCCAGCAGATCGGGACATCCGAACACTGAAGCTTTCTTT. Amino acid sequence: CASRSGHPNTEAFF.

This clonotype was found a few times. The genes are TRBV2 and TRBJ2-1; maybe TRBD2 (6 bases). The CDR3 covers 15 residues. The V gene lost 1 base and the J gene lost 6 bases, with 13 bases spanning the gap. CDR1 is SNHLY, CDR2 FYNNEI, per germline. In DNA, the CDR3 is TGTGCCAGCAGTGAAGAGGCTAGCGTGGGCAATGAGCAGTTCTTC. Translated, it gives CASSEEASVGNEQFF.

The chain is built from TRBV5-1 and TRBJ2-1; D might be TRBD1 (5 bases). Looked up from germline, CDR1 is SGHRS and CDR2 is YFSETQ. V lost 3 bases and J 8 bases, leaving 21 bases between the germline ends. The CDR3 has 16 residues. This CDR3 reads CASSSLWGATRDEQFF. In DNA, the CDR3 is TGCGCCAGCAGCTCCCTTTGGGGCGCCACTCGGGATGAGCAGTTCTTC.

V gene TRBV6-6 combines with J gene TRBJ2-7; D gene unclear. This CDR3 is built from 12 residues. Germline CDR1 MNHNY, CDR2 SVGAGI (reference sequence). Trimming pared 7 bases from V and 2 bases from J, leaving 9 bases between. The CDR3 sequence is CASTGGTYEQYF. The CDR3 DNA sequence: TGTGCCAGCACCGGTGGAACCTACGAGCAGTACTTC.

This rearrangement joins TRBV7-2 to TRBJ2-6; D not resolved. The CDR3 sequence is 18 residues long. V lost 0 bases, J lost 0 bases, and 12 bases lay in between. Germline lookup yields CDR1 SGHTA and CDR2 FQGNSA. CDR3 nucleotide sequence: TGTGCCAGCAGCTTAGCGCCCCTATCGAACTCTGGGGCCAACGTCCTGACTTTC. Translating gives CASSLAPLSNSGANVLTF. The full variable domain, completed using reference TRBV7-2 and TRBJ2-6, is GAGVSQSPSNKVTEKGKDVELRCDPISGHTALYWYRQSLGQGLEFLIYFQGNSAPDKSGLPSDRFSAERTGGSVSTLTIQRTQQEDSAVYLCASSLAPLSNSGANVLTFGAGSRLTVL.

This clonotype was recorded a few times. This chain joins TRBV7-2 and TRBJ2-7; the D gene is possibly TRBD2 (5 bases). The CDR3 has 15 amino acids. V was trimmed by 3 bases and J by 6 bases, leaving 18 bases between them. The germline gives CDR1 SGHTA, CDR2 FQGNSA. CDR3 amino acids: CASSLMGSLGGEQYF. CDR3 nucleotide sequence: TGTGCCAGCAGCTTGATGGGGTCCCTTGGAGGCGAGCAGTACTTC.

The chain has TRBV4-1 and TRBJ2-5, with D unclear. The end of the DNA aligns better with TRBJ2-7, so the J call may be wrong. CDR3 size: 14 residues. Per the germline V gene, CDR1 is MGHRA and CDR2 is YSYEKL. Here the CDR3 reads CASSQESGLREQYF. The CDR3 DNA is TGCGCCAGCAGCCAAGAAAGTGGGCTTCGCGAGCAGTACTTC.

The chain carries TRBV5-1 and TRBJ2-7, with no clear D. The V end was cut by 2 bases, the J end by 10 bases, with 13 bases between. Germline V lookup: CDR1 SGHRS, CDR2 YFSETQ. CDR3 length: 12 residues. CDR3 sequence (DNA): TGCGCCAGCAGCTTCGCTGGGCGCGACCAGTACTTC. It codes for CASSFAGRDQYF.

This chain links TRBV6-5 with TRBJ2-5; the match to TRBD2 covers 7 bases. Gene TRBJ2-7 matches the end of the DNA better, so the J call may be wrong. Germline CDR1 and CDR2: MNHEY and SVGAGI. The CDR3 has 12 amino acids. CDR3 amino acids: CASNPGGGEQYF. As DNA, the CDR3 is TGTGCCAGCAACCCTGGGGGGGGCGAGCAGTACTTC.

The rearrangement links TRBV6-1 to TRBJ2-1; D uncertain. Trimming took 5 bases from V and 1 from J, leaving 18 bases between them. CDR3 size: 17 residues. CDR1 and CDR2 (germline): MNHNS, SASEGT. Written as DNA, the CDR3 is TGTGCCAGCAGTCCGGTTCAAACACCTCTTTCCTACAATGAGCAGTTCTTC. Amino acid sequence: CASSPVQTPLSYNEQFF.

CDR3 coding DNA: TGTGCCATCAAGGGCGCTCACGGGGACTTACTAAGTCCGTTCTTC. Its translation: CAIKGAHGDLLSPFF. The genes are TRBV10-3 and TRBJ2-1; a weak D match, TRBD2 (6 bases). The CDR3 is 15 amino acids. The V gene lost 7 bases and the J gene lost 15 bases, with 28 bases spanning the gap. Germline lookup yields CDR1 ENHRY and CDR2 SYGVKD.